This T cell receptor (beta chain) was sequenced for a study of blood T cell repertoires in COVID-19. Looking at the study overall: The United States, Italy and Spain supplied acute and convalescent COVID-19 samples. PBMCs, B-cell-depleted T cells, or T cells were the source of the cDNA or gDNA that made up the material.

Original handling: Scientists estimated how many nucleated cells there were by amplifying reference gene primers. Some clones are missing from TCRdb's copy, which holds only in-frame ones; the method was immunoSEQ multiplex PCR. V, J and clone size derive from that table, while D and trimming were established from the DNA sequence. The repertoire holds approximately 270,000 clones, with 80% to 90% as singletons. This TCR was sampled from a man aged 40-50 years who had recovered from COVID-19. Material: PBMCs or T cells enriched from blood (not recorded which).

CDR3 coding DNA: TGTGCCAGCAGTTACCGGGGGAATACTGGCTACACCTTC. Residues: CASSYRGNTGYTF. The chain combines TRBV6-5 with TRBJ1-2, with D tentatively TRBD1 (5 bases). V was clipped by 2 bases and J by 7 bases, with 11 bases between them. The CDR3 spans 13 residues. CDR1 is MNHEY, CDR2 SVGAGI, per germline.